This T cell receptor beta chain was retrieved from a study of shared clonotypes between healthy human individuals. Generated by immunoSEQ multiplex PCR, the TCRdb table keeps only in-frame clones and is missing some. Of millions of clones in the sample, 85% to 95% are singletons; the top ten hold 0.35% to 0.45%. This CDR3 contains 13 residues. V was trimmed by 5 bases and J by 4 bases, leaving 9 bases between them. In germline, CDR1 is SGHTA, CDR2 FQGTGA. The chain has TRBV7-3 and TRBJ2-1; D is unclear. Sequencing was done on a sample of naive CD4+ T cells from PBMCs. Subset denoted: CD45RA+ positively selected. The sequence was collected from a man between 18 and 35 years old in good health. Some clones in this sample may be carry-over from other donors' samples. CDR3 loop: CASSPQVYNEQFF. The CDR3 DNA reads TGTGCCAGCAGCCCGCAGGTATACAATGAGCAGTTCTTC.